The rows below give T cell receptor beta chains drawn from one sample of a study of response to subunit inactivated influenza vaccine. TCRdb processed the RT-PCR reads anew with MiXCR; each CDR3 protein has one entry. The table has about 540,000 distinct CDR3 sequences, roughly 23% seen once. These same data were also listed under a study on T cells expressing NK-cell markers.

Source: CD4+ T cells sorted from PBMCs, taken 12 days after vaccination. The receptors come from a man aged 45 to 65 who received an inactivated influenza vaccine. The CDR3 runs from the conserved cysteine through the conserved F or W. Fields, in order: clone size, D gene, V gene, J gene, CDR3 protein, CDR3 DNA. The D gene is left open where the match is weak. Where a row states a size, it is once, few, many or the class of an expanded clone; other rows omit it.

abundance: NA
d_gene: TRBD2
v_gene: TRBV4-3
j_gene: TRBJ2-1
CDR3aa: CASSQSLAANEQFF
CDR3nt: TGCGCCAGCAGCCAATCACTAGCGGCAAATGAGCAGTTCTTC

abundance: NA
d_gene: NA
v_gene: TRBV12-3/TRBV12-4
j_gene: TRBJ2-3
CDR3aa: CASILGGLEDTQYF
CDR3nt: TGTGCCAGCATACTCGGCGGATTGGAAGATACGCAGTATTTT

abundance: NA
d_gene: TRBD1
v_gene: TRBV7-2
j_gene: TRBJ1-1
CDR3aa: CASSSPQGWTEAFF
CDR3nt: TGTGCCAGCAGCTCCCCACAGGGGTGGACTGAAGCTTTCTTT

abundance: NA
d_gene: TRBD2
v_gene: TRBV6-4
j_gene: TRBJ2-3
CDR3aa: CASSDLAGGREDSDTQYF
CDR3nt: TGTGCCAGCAGTGACCTGGCGGGGGGGCGTGAAGATTCAGATACGCAGTATTTT

abundance: few
d_gene: NA
v_gene: TRBV12-3/TRBV12-4
j_gene: TRBJ2-7
CDR3aa: CASSLYSYYEQYF
CDR3nt: TGTGCCAGCAGTTTGTACAGCTACTACGAGCAGTACTTC

abundance: NA
d_gene: NA
v_gene: TRBV5-1
j_gene: TRBJ2-7
CDR3aa: CASSLPGYGEQYF
CDR3nt: TGCGCCAGCAGCTTACCAGGGTACGGCGAGCAGTACTTC

abundance: NA
d_gene: NA
v_gene: TRBV5-1
j_gene: TRBJ2-2
CDR3aa: CASSLVQGAAGELFF
CDR3nt: TGCGCCAGCAGCTTGGTACAAGGGGCCGCCGGGGAGCTGTTTTTT

abundance: NA
d_gene: NA
v_gene: TRBV20-1
j_gene: TRBJ1-5
CDR3aa: CSARGPAGQPQHF
CDR3nt: TGCAGTGCTAGAGGTCCAGCAGGACAGCCCCAGCATTTT

abundance: NA
d_gene: NA
v_gene: TRBV20-1
j_gene: TRBJ1-5
CDR3aa: CSASSTPSNQPQHF
CDR3nt: TGCAGTGCTAGCTCCACGCCTAGCAATCAGCCCCAGCATTTT

abundance: few
d_gene: TRBD1
v_gene: TRBV29-1
j_gene: TRBJ2-5
CDR3aa: CSVGTGTGWETQYF
CDR3nt: TGCAGCGTTGGGACCGGGACAGGGTGGGAGACCCAGTACTTC

abundance: NA
d_gene: NA
v_gene: TRBV6-1
j_gene: TRBJ2-3
CDR3aa: CASRERQGLLTSTDTQYF
CDR3nt: TGTGCCAGCAGGGAAAGACAGGGACTTCTCACTAGCACAGATACGCAGTATTTT

abundance: NA
d_gene: NA
v_gene: TRBV11-2
j_gene: TRBJ2-7
CDR3aa: CASSLVSGGMNEQYF
CDR3nt: TGTGCCAGCAGCTTAGTTTCAGGAGGCATGAACGAGCAGTACTTC

abundance: NA
d_gene: NA
v_gene: TRBV7-2
j_gene: TRBJ2-5
CDR3aa: CASSLVGTGRKETQYF
CDR3nt: TGTGCCAGCAGCTTGGTTGGTACAGGGCGGAAAGAGACCCAGTACTTC

abundance: few
d_gene: TRBD2
v_gene: TRBV5-1
j_gene: TRBJ2-5
CDR3aa: CASSSGTSGLRETQYF
CDR3nt: TGCGCCAGCAGCTCGGGGACTAGCGGCTTAAGGGAGACCCAGTACTTC

abundance: NA
d_gene: TRBD1
v_gene: TRBV5-1
j_gene: TRBJ2-1
CDR3aa: CASSLQGQGASSEQFF
CDR3nt: TGCGCCAGCAGCTTGCAGGGACAGGGGGCTAGTAGTGAGCAGTTCTTC

abundance: few
d_gene: TRBD1
v_gene: TRBV6-5
j_gene: TRBJ2-3
CDR3aa: CASSYSRGTGVIDTQYF
CDR3nt: TGTGCCAGCAGTTACTCGAGGGGGACAGGGGTGATAGATACGCAGTATTTT

abundance: few
d_gene: NA
v_gene: TRBV6-1
j_gene: TRBJ1-2
CDR3aa: CASRLTDDPSHYGYTF
CDR3nt: TGTGCCAGCAGGTTGACAGATGATCCCAGTCACTATGGCTACACCTTC

abundance: few
d_gene: TRBD1
v_gene: TRBV5-1
j_gene: TRBJ1-1
CDR3aa: CASTQGTGGLTEAFF
CDR3nt: TGCGCCAGCACCCAAGGGACAGGGGGCCTCACTGAAGCTTTCTTT

abundance: few
d_gene: TRBD1
v_gene: TRBV11-2
j_gene: TRBJ1-5
CDR3aa: CASSLSTGSQPQHF
CDR3nt: TGTGCCAGCAGCTTGTCGACAGGGTCTCAGCCCCAGCATTTT

abundance: NA
d_gene: TRBD2
v_gene: TRBV7-8
j_gene: TRBJ2-3
CDR3aa: CASSTRLAGDTQYF
CDR3nt: TGTGCCAGCAGCACCCGACTAGCGGGAGATACGCAGTATTTT

abundance: NA
d_gene: TRBD1
v_gene: TRBV10-3
j_gene: TRBJ2-3
CDR3aa: CAINVGTGTTDTQYF
CDR3nt: TGTGCCATCAATGTCGGGACAGGGACCACAGATACGCAGTATTTT

abundance: few
d_gene: NA
v_gene: TRBV15
j_gene: TRBJ2-2
CDR3aa: CATSRDRAPTGELFF
CDR3nt: TGTGCCACCAGCAGAGACAGGGCTCCTACCGGGGAGCTGTTTTTT

abundance: NA
d_gene: NA
v_gene: TRBV4-1
j_gene: TRBJ2-1
CDR3aa: CASSQDLAIEQFF
CDR3nt: TGCGCCAGCAGCCAAGATCTAGCCATTGAGCAGTTCTTC

abundance: NA
d_gene: NA
v_gene: TRBV20-1
j_gene: TRBJ2-7
CDR3aa: CSADSGGEQYF
CDR3nt: TGCAGTGCCGATAGCGGCGGAGAGCAGTACTTC

abundance: NA
d_gene: TRBD1
v_gene: TRBV29-1
j_gene: TRBJ2-1
CDR3aa: CSARRTGMYNEQFF
CDR3nt: TGCAGCGCCAGACGGACAGGGATGTACAATGAGCAGTTCTTC

abundance: many
d_gene: NA
v_gene: TRBV12-3/TRBV12-4
j_gene: TRBJ2-7
CDR3aa: CASSPDNSYEQYF
CDR3nt: TGTGCCAGCAGTCCGGACAACTCCTACGAGCAGTACTTC

abundance: few
d_gene: TRBD2
v_gene: TRBV20-1
j_gene: TRBJ2-7
CDR3aa: CSATRPSGNDEQYF
CDR3nt: TGCAGTGCTACGCGGCCTAGCGGGAACGACGAGCAGTACTTC

abundance: few
d_gene: TRBD2
v_gene: TRBV12-3/TRBV12-4
j_gene: TRBJ2-3
CDR3aa: CASSPGTSGRLGTQYF
CDR3nt: TGTGCCAGCAGTCCCGGGACTAGCGGGAGGTTGGGTACGCAGTATTTT

abundance: few
d_gene: TRBD1
v_gene: TRBV28
j_gene: TRBJ2-6
CDR3aa: CASSLGGQGSSGANVLTF
CDR3nt: TGTGCCAGCAGTTTAGGTGGACAGGGGAGCTCTGGGGCCAACGTCCTGACTTTC

abundance: few
d_gene: NA
v_gene: TRBV2
j_gene: TRBJ1-1
CDR3aa: CASSRGRPGTGFTEAFF
CDR3nt: TGTGCCAGCAGCCGAGGACGCCCAGGCACGGGGTTCACTGAAGCTTTCTTT

abundance: NA
d_gene: NA
v_gene: TRBV15
j_gene: TRBJ2-1
CDR3aa: CATSSEKTGTTEQFF
CDR3nt: TGTGCCACCAGCAGTGAAAAAACAGGGACTACTGAGCAGTTCTTC

abundance: many
d_gene: NA
v_gene: TRBV12-3/TRBV12-4
j_gene: TRBJ1-4
CDR3aa: CASSMRTDSNEKLFF
CDR3nt: TGTGCCAGCAGTATGCGGACTGACTCTAATGAAAAACTGTTTTTT

abundance: NA
d_gene: NA
v_gene: TRBV12-3/TRBV12-4
j_gene: TRBJ2-7
CDR3aa: CASSSPTWEQYF
CDR3nt: TGTGCCAGCAGTTCCCCCACTTGGGAGCAGTACTTC

abundance: NA
d_gene: NA
v_gene: TRBV6-1
j_gene: TRBJ1-4
CDR3aa: CASTGRGRNEKLFF
CDR3nt: TGTGCCAGCACCGGGCGAGGGCGTAATGAAAAACTGTTTTTT